This is a list of T cell receptor beta chains from one sample in a study of T cell responses to AZD1222 COVID-19 vaccine. Profiled with immunoSEQ multiplex PCR; TCRdb holds only in-frame clones, not every one. Here the sample spans around 100,000 clones, roughly 80% being singletons. Sequencing was performed on peripheral blood, taken on day 0 of AZD1222 vaccination. The receptors derive from an adult in good health. Each CDR3 is given with its conserved first and last residue. D genes are given only for firm matches. Clone sizes are given selectively: once, few, many, or a class where the clone is expanded.

v_gene	d_gene	abundance	j_gene	CDR3nt	CDR3aa
TRBV6-1	TRBD2	-	TRBJ2-7	TGTGCCAGCAGTGATCTTAGCGGGAGCTCCTACGAGCAGTACTTC	CASSDLSGSSYEQYF
TRBV11-1	-	-	TRBJ2-7	TGTGCCAGCAGCCGGGGACAAGGGAACCTCTACGAGCAGTACTTC	CASSRGQGNLYEQYF
TRBV28	-	-	TRBJ1-4	TGTGCCAGCGATACGGCAGGGGAAATCGGAAAACTGTTTTTT	CASDTAGEIGKLFF
TRBV9	TRBD1	once	TRBJ2-7	TGTGCCAGCAGCGTAACGGGACAGGGCCCCTACGAGCAGTACTTC	CASSVTGQGPYEQYF
TRBV5-4	-	-	TRBJ1-1	TGTGCCAGCAACAAGGGGTTTGACACTGAAGCTTTCTTT	CASNKGFDTEAFF
TRBV5-6	-	-	TRBJ1-2	TGTGCCAGCAGCCTACTGCATGGCTACACCTTC	CASSLLHGYTF
TRBV19	-	-	TRBJ1-4	TGTGCCAGTAGCCGTGGTGACGTCGGTGGGGGGCCCCGTAGTGAAAAACTGTTTTTT	CASSRGDVGGGPRSEKLFF
TRBV7-2	TRBD1	-	TRBJ1-6	TGTGCCAGCAGGGGACAGGGAGGCTCACCCCTCCACTTT	CASRGQGGSPLHF
TRBV18	-	-	TRBJ2-6	TGTGCCAGCTCACCAACGGGACCTGGGGCCAACGTCCTGACTTTC	CASSPTGPGANVLTF
TRBV24-1	-	-	TRBJ1-5	TGTGCCACCAGTGATTTGTGGGGGAACTCGCATTTT	CATSDLWGNSHF
TRBV28	-	-	TRBJ2-7	TGTGCCAGCAGTTTGTATCCCGGAGAGGGGACCTACGAGCAGTACTTC	CASSLYPGEGTYEQYF
TRBV7-6	TRBD1	-	TRBJ2-1	TGTGCCAGCAGCTTAGGGACAGGGGGTTATGAGCAGTTCTTC	CASSLGTGGYEQFF
TRBV2	-	-	TRBJ2-7	TGTGCCAGCAGTGCTAACCTCTGGGGGGACGAGCAGTACTTC	CASSANLWGDEQYF
TRBV6-5	-	-	TRBJ1-3	TGTGCCAGCAGTATGTCCGGGGTCTCTGGAAACACCATATATTTT	CASSMSGVSGNTIYF
TRBV6-1	-	-	TRBJ1-5	TGTGCCAGCAGTGAAGGGGGGAACAATCAGCCCCAGCATTTT	CASSEGGNNQPQHF
TRBV5-8	-	-	TRBJ1-3	TGTGCCAGCAGCACAGGGCTCTCTGGAAACACCATATATTTT	CASSTGLSGNTIYF
TRBV27	TRBD1	-	TRBJ1-2	TGTGCCAGCAGCCGATGGGGACAGGGTACGAGTGGCTACACCTTC	CASSRWGQGTSGYTF
TRBV12-3/TRBV12-4	TRBD1	-	TRBJ1-4	TGTGCCAGCAGAACAGGGGGATATGAAAAACTGTTTTTT	CASRTGGYEKLFF
TRBV5-6	-	few	TRBJ2-3	TGTGCCAGCAGCTTGGGTTTCACAGATACGCAGTATTTT	CASSLGFTDTQYF
TRBV6-5	-	-	TRBJ1-6	TGTGCCAGCAGTTACGGGATTGTTTATAATTCACCCCTCCACTTT	CASSYGIVYNSPLHF
TRBV28	-	-	TRBJ1-5	TGTGCCAGCAGTCGACAACTTCAGCCCCAGCATTTT	CASSRQLQPQHF
TRBV7-8	TRBD1	-	TRBJ2-7	TGTGCCAGCAGCTTAAGACAGGGTGGTTACGAGCAGTACTTC	CASSLRQGGYEQYF
TRBV19	-	-	TRBJ2-3	TGTGCCACTAAGGGTCTGGGGCCCCGGCAGGAGAACTCCACAGATACGCAGTATTTT	CATKGLGPRQENSTDTQYF
TRBV29-1	-	-	TRBJ2-5	TGCAGCGTTGATGGCCTAGCCCAAGAGACCCAGTACTTC	CSVDGLAQETQYF
TRBV27	TRBD1	-	TRBJ1-4	TGTGCCAGCAGTGGACAGGGGAGGGACGGTGAAAAACTGTTTTTT	CASSGQGRDGEKLFF
TRBV18	-	-	TRBJ2-7	TGTGCCAGCTCACCAATCTTAGGATCAACGGCCTACGAGCAGTACTTC	CASSPILGSTAYEQYF
TRBV14	TRBD1	-	TRBJ2-1	TGTGCCAGCAGCTCGAACGACAGGGCCTGGGGCAATGAGCAGTTCTTC	CASSSNDRAWGNEQFF
TRBV6-5	-	-	TRBJ2-7	TGTGCCAGCAGTTACTCGAGCCTTTCCTACGAGCAGTACTTC	CASSYSSLSYEQYF
TRBV6-4	TRBD2	once	TRBJ2-5	TGTGCCAGCAGTGCGCGGGGGGGAGAGGCCCAGTACTTC	CASSARGGEAQYF
TRBV15	-	many	TRBJ2-7	TGTGCCACCAGCATCGAAAGGGCAGGGGCAATCTACGAGCAGTACTTC	CATSIERAGAIYEQYF
TRBV6-1	TRBD1	-	TRBJ2-2	TGTGCCAGCAGTGGGGGAACAGGGGGCGGCCAACCCGGGGAGCTGTTTTTT	CASSGGTGGGQPGELFF
TRBV27	TRBD1	-	TRBJ2-7	TGTGCCAGCACAGGACAGGGGTACCACGAGCAGTACTTC	CASTGQGYHEQYF
TRBV4-1	-	-	TRBJ1-2	TGCGCCAGCAGCCCCCTGCTCGCCTATGGCTACACCTTC	CASSPLLAYGYTF
TRBV5-1	-	-	TRBJ2-7	TGCGCCAGCAATGACGGACCCTACGAGCAGTACTTC	CASNDGPYEQYF
TRBV7-9	TRBD1	-	TRBJ2-1	TGTGCCAGCAGCACACTCGGGACAGACAATGAGCAGTTCTTC	CASSTLGTDNEQFF
TRBV7-9	-	-	TRBJ1-5	TGTGCCAGCAGCCCCAGCAATCAGCCCCAGCATTTT	CASSPSNQPQHF
TRBV6-4	TRBD1	-	TRBJ1-1	TGTGCCAGCAGTCGGACAGGGAACACTGAAGCTTTCTTT	CASSRTGNTEAFF
TRBV18	-	-	TRBJ2-5	TGTGCCAGCTCACCACGCCCCCAAGAGACCCAGTACTTC	CASSPRPQETQYF